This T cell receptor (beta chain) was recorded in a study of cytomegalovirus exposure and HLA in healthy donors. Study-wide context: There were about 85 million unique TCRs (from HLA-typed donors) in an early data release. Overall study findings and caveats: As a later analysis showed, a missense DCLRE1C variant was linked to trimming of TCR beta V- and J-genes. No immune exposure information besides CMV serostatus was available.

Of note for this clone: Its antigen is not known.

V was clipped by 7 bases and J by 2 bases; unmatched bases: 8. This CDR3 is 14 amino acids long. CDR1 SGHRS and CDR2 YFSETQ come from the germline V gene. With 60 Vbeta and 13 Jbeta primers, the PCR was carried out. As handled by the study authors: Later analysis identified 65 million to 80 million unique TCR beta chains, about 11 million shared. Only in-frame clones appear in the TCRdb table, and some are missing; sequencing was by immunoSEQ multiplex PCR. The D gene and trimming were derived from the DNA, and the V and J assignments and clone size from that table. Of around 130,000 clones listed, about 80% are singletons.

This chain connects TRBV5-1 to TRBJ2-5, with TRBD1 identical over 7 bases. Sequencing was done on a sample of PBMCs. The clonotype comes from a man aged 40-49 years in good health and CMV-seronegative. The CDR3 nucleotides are TGCGCCAGCTGTACAGGGGCGATTCAAGAGACCCAGTACTTC. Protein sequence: CASCTGAIQETQYF.